This T cell receptor beta chain emerged from a study of blood T cell repertoires in COVID-19 (dated by TCRdb to 2020 to 2022). Notes on the research overall: Recovered participants in ImmuneRACE Cohort 3 were defined as having two consecutive negative NP/OP PCR tests, clearance from a healthcare professional, or resolution of symptoms. Samples from collaborators originated in the United States, Italy and Spain and spanned both the acute and convalescent phases of COVID-19. The material from the prospective study consisted of cDNA or gDNA derived from T cells, B-cell-depleted T cells, or PBMCs. Subjects who had been exposed to COVID-19, were actively infected with it, or had recovered from it provided the deeply sampled blood TCRbeta repertoires that made up the dataset. The repertoires were released in a freely available public database intended as a resource for research on the immune response to SARS-CoV-2. Samples came from the ongoing ImmuneRACE study (first 160 participants) plus 1,254 subjects from 6 global collaborators. Nearly every sample came with metadata listing a de-identified subject ID, COVID-19 status, age in years and sex. HLA class I and class II types, where available, came from metadata supplied by the sample provider rather than from assay-based typing.

Participants in the prospective study were aged about 18 to 95 years, lived in about two dozen United States geographic areas, and enrolled through a virtual design. In the prospective study, cohorts were assigned on the basis of participant-reported clinical history obtained from a screening survey and a study questionnaire. In the prospective study, whole blood, serum and a nasopharyngeal or oropharyngeal swab were collected from each participant by mobile phlebotomists. Over a roughly 2-month period, participants in the prospective study had the option of providing additional blood draws and questionnaires. Blood samples from the prospective study were shipped frozen or at room temperature prior to DNA extraction. The germline V gene yields MNHEY for CDR1 and SVGEGT for CDR2. The trim is 5 bases for V and 2 bases for J, with a gap of 12 bases between the germline ends. The CDR3 covers 14 residues, taking in both the cysteine and the phenylalanine. Only the CDR3 DNA is retained, 42 bases long and in frame from the first base.

What the work shows at the level of the full study, not this receptor alone: The amount of clinical and demographic metadata varied by source and participant and was provided uncurated.

Only one count was recorded for this clone. Its recognized antigen is unknown. There are no base qualities to consult, and no much larger clone falls within one base. The immunoSEQ Assay, a bias-controlled multiplex PCR, was used to amplify TCRbeta CDR3 regions from genomic DNA. On the study's bioinformatics: The number of nucleated cells in each sample was estimated by amplification of reference gene primers within the assay. To quantify the absolute abundance of each unique TCRbeta CDR3 rearrangement, sequence reads were collapsed and filtered. For each sample, productive Simpson clonality was calculated as the square root of Simpson's diversity index over productive rearrangements. TCRdb obtained this table from immuneACCESS and retained in-frame rearrangements with V and J assigned. These tables miss some clones; where compared with another copy, unresolved V genes account for less than half of the shortfall, and the remainder is unexplained. V, J and clone size were drawn from that table, and D and trimming were deduced from the DNA. A total of roughly 200,000 clones appear in this sample, about 90% of them only once. Over 3% of the sample rests with the top ten.

This TCR derives from a woman between 50 and 59 years old in a cohort exposed to, infected with or recovered from COVID-19 (not recorded which). Sequencing was carried out using PBMCs or T cells enriched from blood (not recorded which). The rearranged segments are TRBV6-2 or TRBV6-3 and TRBJ1-1; the D gene identity is not certain. The DNA sequence is as follows: TGTGCCAGCAGTCCAATTACAAAAAACACTGAAGCTTTCTTT. Its protein reads: CASSPITKNTEAFF.